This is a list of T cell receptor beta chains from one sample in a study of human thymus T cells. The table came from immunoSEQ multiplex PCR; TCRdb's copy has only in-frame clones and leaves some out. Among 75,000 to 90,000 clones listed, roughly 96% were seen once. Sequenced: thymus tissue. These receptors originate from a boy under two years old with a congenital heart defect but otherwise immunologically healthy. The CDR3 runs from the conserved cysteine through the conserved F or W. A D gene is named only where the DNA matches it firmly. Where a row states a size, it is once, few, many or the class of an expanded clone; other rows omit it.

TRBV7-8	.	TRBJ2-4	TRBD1	CASSLLRQGLAKNIQYF	TGTGCCAGCAGCTTACTTCGACAGGGGCTAGCCAAAAACATTCAGTACTTC
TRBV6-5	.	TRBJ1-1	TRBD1	CASSSMTGGDTEAFF	TGTGCCAGCAGTTCAATGACAGGGGGGGACACTGAAGCTTTCTTT
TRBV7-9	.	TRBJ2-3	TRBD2	CASSLSEAGGPADTQYF	TGTGCCAGCAGCTTAAGTGAAGCGGGAGGGCCGGCAGATACGCAGTATTTT
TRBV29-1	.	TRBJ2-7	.	CSVEDLPPFVGQYF	TGCAGCGTTGAAGATCTTCCCCCTTTCGTGGGGCAGTACTTC
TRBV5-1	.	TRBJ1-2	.	CASSLRGYRYGYTF	TGCGCCAGCAGCTTGAGGGGTTATCGGTATGGCTACACCTTC
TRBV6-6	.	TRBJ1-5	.	CASSPRSGPQHF	TGTGCCAGCAGCCCCAGATCCGGCCCCCAGCATTTT
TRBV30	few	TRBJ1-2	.	CAWSDHPPQGRVIGYTF	TGTGCCTGGAGCGATCACCCCCCTCAGGGCAGGGTAATTGGCTACACCTTC
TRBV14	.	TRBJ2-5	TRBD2	CASSQVEGTSYGIETQYF	TGTGCCAGCAGCCAAGTCGAAGGGACTAGCTACGGTATAGAGACCCAGTACTTC
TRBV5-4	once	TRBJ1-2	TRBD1	CASSRDRSCSYGYTF	TGTGCCAGCAGCCGGGACAGGTCCTGTAGCTATGGCTACACCTTC
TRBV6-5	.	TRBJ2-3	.	CASRSYTDTQYF	TGTGCCAGCAGGTCGTACACAGATACGCAGTATTTT
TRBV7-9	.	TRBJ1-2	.	CASSVGGFNGYTF	TGTGCCAGCAGCGTTGGAGGGTTCAATGGCTACACCTTC
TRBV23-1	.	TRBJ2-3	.	CASTNREGTDTQYF	TGCGCCAGCACCAACAGGGAAGGCACAGATACGCAGTATTTT
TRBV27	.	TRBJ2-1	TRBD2	CASLLAGGSYNEQFF	TGTGCCAGCCTTCTAGCGGGGGGGTCCTACAATGAGCAGTTCTTC
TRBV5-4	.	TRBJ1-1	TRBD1	CASSWGQGANPMEAFF	TGTGCCAGCAGCTGGGGACAGGGGGCAAACCCCATGGAAGCTTTCTTT
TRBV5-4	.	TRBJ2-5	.	CASSLEAGERESQYF	TGTGCCAGCAGCTTGGAGGCTGGAGAGAGAGAAAGCCAGTACTTC
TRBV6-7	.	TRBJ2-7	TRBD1	CASSYETGTGPTYEQYF	TGTGCCAGCAGTTACGAGACCGGGACAGGACCGACCTACGAGCAGTACTTC
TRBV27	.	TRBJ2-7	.	CASSSLRLGFVLNEQYF	TGTGCCAGCAGTTCACTACGTTTGGGGTTCGTTCTAAACGAGCAGTACTTC
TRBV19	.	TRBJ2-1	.	CASRPHKDRGGNEQFF	TGTGCCAGTAGACCCCATAAGGACCGCGGAGGGAATGAGCAGTTCTTC
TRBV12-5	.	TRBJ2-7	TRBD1	CASGPPRTGGPYEQYF	TGTGCTAGTGGCCCTCCCCGGACAGGGGGCCCCTACGAGCAGTACTTC
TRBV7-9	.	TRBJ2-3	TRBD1	CASSLGQGITDTQYF	TGTGCCAGCAGCTTAGGACAGGGAATCACAGATACGCAGTATTTT
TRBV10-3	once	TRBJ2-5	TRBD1	CAISRRGPPRETQYF	TGTGCCATCAGTCGCAGGGGGCCCCCAAGGGAGACCCAGTACTTC
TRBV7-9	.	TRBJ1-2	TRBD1	CASRGPRQGYYGYTF	TGTGCCAGCAGGGGCCCCCGACAGGGCTACTATGGCTACACCTTC
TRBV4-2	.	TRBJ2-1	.	CASSQERVMSYNEQFF	TGTGCCAGCAGCCAAGAGCGGGTGATGTCCTACAATGAGCAGTTCTTC
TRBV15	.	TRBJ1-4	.	CATSRRGRAATNEKLFF	TGTGCCACCAGCAGACGGGGGAGGGCAGCAACTAATGAAAAACTGTTTTTT
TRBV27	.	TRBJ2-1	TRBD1	CASSPQGANEQFF	TGTGCCAGCAGTCCTCAGGGGGCCAATGAGCAGTTCTTC
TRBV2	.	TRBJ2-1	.	CASTTATGFSYNEQFF	TGTGCCAGCACGACGGCGACGGGCTTCTCCTACAATGAGCAGTTCTTC
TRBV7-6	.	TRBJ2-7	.	CASSRAGDYEQYF	TGTGCCAGCAGCCGAGCAGGCGACTACGAGCAGTACTTC
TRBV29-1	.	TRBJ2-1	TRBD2	CSGSGGANEQFF	TGCAGCGGGAGCGGGGGGGCAAATGAGCAGTTCTTC
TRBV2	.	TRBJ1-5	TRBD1	CASSEAEGQANLYSNQPQHF	TGTGCCAGCAGTGAAGCTGAAGGACAGGCCAACCTTTATAGCAATCAGCCCCAGCATTTT
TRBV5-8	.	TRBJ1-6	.	CASSPGQLRDSPLHF	TGTGCCAGCAGCCCAGGACAGCTACGGGATTCACCCCTCCACTTT
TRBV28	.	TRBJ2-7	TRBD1	CASSLPGQPYEQYF	TGTGCCAGCAGTCTCCCGGGACAGCCTTACGAGCAGTACTTC
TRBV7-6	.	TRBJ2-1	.	CASSLRGPLEQFF	TGTGCCAGCAGCTTACGGGGGCCACTAGAGCAGTTCTTC
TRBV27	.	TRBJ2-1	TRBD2	CASSLPRSGSPYNEQFF	TGTGCCAGCAGTTTACCGCGAAGCGGGAGCCCATACAATGAGCAGTTCTTC
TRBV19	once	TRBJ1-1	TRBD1	CASSSKRRQGAEAFF	TGTGCCAGTAGTTCCAAACGGCGTCAGGGGGCTGAAGCTTTCTTT
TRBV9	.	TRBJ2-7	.	CASSVDRESREQYF	TGTGCCAGCAGCGTAGATCGAGAGTCCCGAGAGCAGTACTTC
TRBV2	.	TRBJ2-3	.	CASKQGPTSTDTQYF	TGTGCCAGCAAACAGGGACCAACTAGCACAGATACGCAGTATTTT
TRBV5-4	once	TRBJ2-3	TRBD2	CASSFPLAGDYTDTQYF	TGTGCCAGCAGCTTCCCCCTAGCGGGGGATTACACAGATACGCAGTATTTT
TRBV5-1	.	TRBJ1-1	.	CASSLARGKGGVHPEAFF	TGCGCCAGCAGCTTGGCAAGGGGTAAAGGGGGGGTTCACCCTGAAGCTTTCTTT
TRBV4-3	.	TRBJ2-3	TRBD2	CASSLKSGAFTDTQYF	TGCGCCAGCAGCCTTAAGAGCGGGGCGTTCACAGATACGCAGTATTTT
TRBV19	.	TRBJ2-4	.	CASRDGEAKNIQYF	TGTGCCAGTAGGGACGGAGAGGCCAAAAACATTCAGTACTTC
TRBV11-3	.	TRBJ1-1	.	CASRRDGGRAEAFF	TGTGCCAGCAGGCGAGACGGGGGTCGAGCTGAAGCTTTCTTT
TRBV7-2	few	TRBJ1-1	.	CASSLAGNTEAFF	TGTGCCAGCAGCTTAGCCGGGAACACTGAAGCTTTCTTT
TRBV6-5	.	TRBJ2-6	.	CASSYPSGGGANVLTF	TGTGCCAGCAGTTATCCCAGCGGAGGGGGGGCCAACGTCCTGACTTTC
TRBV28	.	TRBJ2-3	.	CASLGVGSTDTQYF	TGTGCCAGTTTAGGGGTTGGCAGCACAGATACGCAGTATTTT
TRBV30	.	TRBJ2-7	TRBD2	CAWTPIAGGREQYF	TGTGCCTGGACCCCTATAGCGGGGGGGCGTGAGCAGTACTTC
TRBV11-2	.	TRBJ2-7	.	CASSHRTRYEQYF	TGTGCCAGCAGCCACCGGACACGCTACGAGCAGTACTTC